This T cell receptor beta chain came from a study of cytomegalovirus exposure and HLA in healthy donors. The PCR ran on 60 Vbeta and 13 Jbeta primers. The table came from immunoSEQ multiplex PCR; TCRdb's copy has only in-frame clones and leaves some out. Its clone listing holds 70,000 to 75,000 clones. Study-level points and caveats: Later work showed greater clonal expansion in HLA-associated TCR beta chains than in equally common others. A missense variant in DCLRE1C was later tied to TCR beta V- and J-gene trimming.

Germline CDR1 is WSHSY and CDR2 is SAAADI. This CDR3 has 14 residues. The junction had 5 bases not matched to a gene; V was cut back by 8 bases and J by 4 bases. In regard to this clone: Its antigen is undetermined.

This clonotype originated in a female donor in good health and CMV-seropositive. The V gene is TRBV10-2, the J gene TRBJ2-1; 10 positions match TRBD2. What was sequenced was PBMCs. The CDR3 spells CASRSGREYNEQFF. CDR3 DNA: TGCGCCAGCCGGAGCGGGAGGGAATACAATGAGCAGTTCTTC.